One and the same sample provided the 20 T cell receptor beta chains below, sequenced in a study of neurological immune-mediated disorders. A single record per CDR3 protein comes from TCRdb applying MiXCR to the 5' RACE reads. The table includes about 59,000 distinct CDR3 sequences, 10% to 15% detected once. Sequenced input: PBMCs. These receptor sequences come from a woman aged 55-70 years with HTLV-1-associated myelopathy (HAM/TSP).

This clonotype is labeled medium-sized. This rearrangement joins TRBV24-1 to TRBJ2-7, with D perhaps matching TRBD1 or TRBD2 (5 bases each). Germline CDR1 KGHDR, CDR2 SFDVKD. V shed 4 bases and J shed 5 bases, with 11 bases lying between them. The CDR3 runs 13 residues. The CDR3 here is CATSDFGTDEQYF. In nucleotides, the CDR3 is TGTGCCACCAGTGACTTCGGGACGGACGAGCAGTACTTC.

To note about this clonotype: The limits of the CDR3 on the DNA are not certain, so only TCRdb's listed CDR3 is given. The chain uses TRBV9 and TRBJ2-4; the listed D gene, TRBD1, was not tested against the DNA. A total of 19 residues make up the CDR3, ends included. Germline lookup yields CDR1 SGDLS and CDR2 YYNGEE. CDR3 sequence: CASSIYLCSVGTRGNIQYF.

V usage is TRBV7-2 and J usage is TRBJ2-2; D is uncertain. CDR3 length: 18 amino acids. Germline values: CDR1 SGHTA, CDR2 FQGNSA. Trimming left V 5 bases short and J 6 bases short, with 25 bases between. The CDR3 DNA reads as TGTGCCAGCAGCCTCCAGGTTCTTCGCAGTAGAGGCCCCGGGGAGCTGTTTTTT. Encoded protein: CASSLQVLRSRGPGELFF.

Note on this clonotype: The conserved final phenylalanine or tryptophan is absent from the CDR3, which likely points to a read error. The J gene is TRBJ2-7, the V gene TRBV2; a weak D match, TRBD1 (5 bases). CDR3 length: 15 residues. CDR1 and CDR2 from the germline V gene are SNHLY and FYNNEI. V shed 5 bases and J shed 2 bases, with 16 bases lying between them. The DNA for the CDR3 is TGTGCCAGCAGTCTGATGGGAACAGGACCCTACGAGCAGTACTTA. It specifies CASSLMGTGPYEQYL.

This chain connects TRBV30 to TRBJ1-1; the D is unclear. Between the trimmed V and J ends, which lost 3 bases and 6 bases, there was a span of 14 bases. Germline CDR1 and CDR2: GTSNPN and SVGIG (reference sequence). The CDR3 is 13 amino acids. The CDR3 nucleotides are TGTGCCTGGAGACGGACGGAAGGCTCTGAAGCTTTCTTT. Encoded protein: CAWRRTEGSEAFF.

This clonotype appeared many times. The chain employs TRBV29-1 and TRBJ1-1, with 9 bases aligning to TRBD1. Unmatched junction bases numbered 4, after V lost 6 bases and J lost 5 bases. The CDR3 runs to 12 residues. Germline assignment: CDR1 SQVTM and CDR2 ANQGSEA. The CDR3 loop reads CSVRTGATEAFF. CDR3 sequence (DNA): TGCAGCGTGAGGACAGGGGCTACTGAAGCTTTCTTT.

This clonotype has a count of ten or more. The rearrangement joins TRBV3-1 to TRBJ2-4; the D gene is possibly TRBD1 (5 bases). This CDR3 region has 16 residues. Germline assignment: CDR1 LGHDT and CDR2 YNNKEL (reference sequence). Trimming shortened V by 1 base and J by 1 base, and 11 bases separated the two germline ends. The CDR3 loop reads CASSQGQQMAKNIQYF. In nucleotides, the CDR3 is TGTGCCAGCAGCCAAGGACAGCAAATGGCCAAAAACATTCAGTACTTC.

This clonotype was detected ten times or more. This chain joins TRBV2 and TRBJ2-2; 7 nucleotides agree with TRBD2. This CDR3 region has 15 residues. CDR1 is SNHLY, CDR2 FYNNEI, per germline. J gave up 2 bases and V 5 bases, and 5 bases lay outside the gene matches. DNA for the CDR3: TGTGCCAGCAGTCAGGGCGGGAGAAACACCGGGGAGCTGTTTTTT. As protein: CASSQGGRNTGELFF.

In its sample, this clonotype was seen many times. The gene calls are TRBV20-1 and TRBJ1-2; no clear D gene. CDR3 length equals 15 residues. The V gene lost 1 base and the J gene lost 7 bases, with 19 bases spanning the gap. Germline CDR1 and CDR2: DFQATT and SNEGSKA (reference sequence). The CDR3 spells CSARGGGGQKGGYTF. The DNA for the CDR3 is TGCAGTGCTAGAGGGGGTGGAGGCCAGAAGGGTGGCTACACCTTC.

With regard to this clonotype: At one end the junction does not follow the germline gene, possibly because of a read error. V usage is TRBV28 and J usage is TRBJ2-7; D unresolved. The germline CDR1 and CDR2 sequences are MDHEN and SYDVKM. The CDR3 loop spans 13 amino acids. The CDR3 sequence: CASSFHEGHEQYF. CDR3 nucleotides: TGTGCCAGCAGTTTCCATGAAGGGCACGAACAGTACTTC.

V usage is TRBV5-1 and J usage is TRBJ2-2, with D hard to call. Germline CDR1 SGHRS, CDR2 YFSETQ. V lost 0 bases, J lost 2 bases, and 11 bases lay in between. The CDR3 length is 16 residues. CDR3 sequence (DNA): TGCGCCAGCAGCTTGGCTATGGGTCCAAACACCGGGGAGCTGTTTTTT. It codes for CASSLAMGPNTGELFF.

This clonotype was detected many times. V gene TRBV12-3 or TRBV12-4 combines with J gene TRBJ2-1; 7 bases fit TRBD2. The CDR3 has 17 residues. V dropped 5 bases and J dropped 1; count of bases not matched to a gene: 11. The CDR3 sequence is CASSPIGLAVSYNEQFF. The DNA for the CDR3 is TGTGCCAGCAGTCCCATCGGGCTAGCGGTTTCCTACAATGAGCAGTTCTTC.

V is TRBV27 and J is TRBJ1-2, with 9 bases identical to TRBD1. The CDR3 runs to 14 residues. Germline V gene sequence: CDR1 MNHEY, CDR2 SMNVEV (reference sequence). Trimming cost V 8 bases and J 0 bases; bases outside gene matches: 4. CDR3 bases: TGTGCCAGCGGACAGGGGTCAGCTAACTATGGCTACACCTTC. Translation gives CASGQGSANYGYTF.

Comments on this clonotype: A read error may explain this, as a much larger clone is one base away. The V and J genes are TRBV9 and TRBJ1-1, with 7 bases fitting TRBD1. Germline V gene lookup returns CDR1 SGDLS and CDR2 YYNGEE. This CDR3 is built from 15 residues. The J segment lost 4 bases and the V segment lost 2 bases, leaving 8 bases of the junction unmatched. This CDR3 reads CASSVQTGLVTEAFF. CDR3 coding DNA: TGTGCCAGCAGCGTCCAGACAGGGTTGGTCACTGAAGCTTTCTTT.

The V and J genes are TRBV7-9 and TRBJ2-2; 10 bases map to TRBD1. Germline V gene sequence: CDR1 SEHNR, CDR2 FQNEAQ (reference sequence). J was trimmed by 0 bases and V by 2 bases; bases with no gene match: 15. The CDR3 loop spans 21 amino acids. As DNA, the CDR3 is TGTGCCAGCAGCTTACCCACAGCACCGGGACAGGGGACATCGAACACCGGGGAGCTGTTTTTT. It is translated as CASSLPTAPGQGTSNTGELFF.

This clonotype was observed a few times. The chain links TRBV5-1 to TRBJ2-1, with no clear D. V gave up 2 bases and J gave up 10 bases, with 19 bases separating them. CDR1 and CDR2 from the germline V gene are SGHRS and YFSETQ. CDR3 size: 15 residues. The CDR3 sequence is CASSFGSVEQWEQFF. Here the CDR3 DNA reads TGCGCCAGCAGCTTCGGATCTGTGGAACAATGGGAGCAGTTCTTC.

This clonotype was recorded at least ten times. The chain couples TRBV5-5 to TRBJ1-4, with TRBD1 identical over 7 bases. The CDR3 loop spans 15 amino acids. Germline values: CDR1 SGHKS, CDR2 YYEKEE (reference sequence). The V gene end was trimmed by 3 bases and the J gene end by 7 bases; junction bases not matched to a gene: 9. The CDR3 DNA follows: TGTGCCAGCAGCTCGGACAGGTCCGGCGTTGAAAAACTGTTTTTT. Its translation: CASSSDRSGVEKLFF.

As to this clonotype: Germline is not matched at one junction end, which may reflect a read error. The rearrangement uses TRBV7-9 and TRBJ1-2; TRBD1 matches at 7 bases. CDR3 length: 14 residues. Germline V lookup: CDR1 SEHNR, CDR2 FQNEAQ (reference sequence). The CDR3 nucleotides read TGTGCCAGCAGCCCCACAGGGGTCCCAGATGGCTACGCCTTT. Protein product: CASSPTGVPDGYAF.

This clonotype occurred many times. The gene calls are TRBV5-5 and TRBJ2-3; possible D gene TRBD2, 8 bases. CDR1 and CDR2 (germline): SGHKS, YYEKEE (reference sequence). V lost 2 bases, J lost 5 bases, and 21 bases lay in between. The CDR3 runs 17 residues. CDR3 sequence reads: CASSLRRTGGGIDTQYF. Here the CDR3 DNA reads TGTGCCAGCAGCTTACGACGGACAGGCGGGGGGATAGATACGCAGTATTTT.

The J gene is TRBJ2-1, the V gene TRBV10-3; D possibly matches TRBD1 or TRBD2 (6 bases each). Germline V gene lookup returns CDR1 ENHRY and CDR2 SYGVKD. V was shortened by 8 bases and J by 7 bases, with 18 bases between the two germline ends. This CDR3 spans 14 amino acids. The CDR3 region has the DNA TGTGCCATCGGGCGCAGCGGAGGGGGTAATGAGCAGTTCTTC. Protein: CAIGRSGGGNEQFF.